Listed here are 23 T cell receptor beta chains from one sample, sequenced in a study of T-cell memory formation after mild COVID-19 (dated by TCRdb to about 2021). Library preparation employed 5' RACE. TCRdb records Illumina NovaSeq 6000 as the sequencer. TCRdb reprocessed the public reads (quality trimming at Q25 with fastp, clone calling with MiXCR) and kept in-frame beta chains. CDR3 protein sequences are deduplicated, and each keeps its most common genes and DNA. This sample is represented by more than 10,000 distinct CDR3 sequences; about 15% of them were singletons. Jointly, the top ten make up about 54% of the sample. The sample consisted of PBMCs or a T cell subset sorted from them (not recorded which). The source is a young man who had mild COVID-19 (a few samples of this study predate the infection). The sample titles of this study are shuffled in the database, so cell type and time point are left out; the donor was told from shared clones.

This clonotype was counted at least ten times. The chain joins TRBV25-1 to TRBJ1-1; possible D gene TRBD1, 5 bases. The CDR3 loop spans 16 amino acids. The ends were cut back, 3 bases at V and 11 bases at J, with 25 bases in the middle. Per germline, CDR1 MGHDK and CDR2 SYGVNS. The CDR3 region is CASSDWRGAEAGPAFF. In DNA form, the CDR3 reads TGTGCCAGCAGTGATTGGCGAGGGGCCGAGGCAGGGCCGGCTTTCTTT.

This clonotype occurred a few times. J is TRBJ2-6 and V is TRBV10-3; the D is unclear. Germline V gives CDR1 ENHRY, CDR2 SYGVKD. Trimming cost V 0 bases and J 11 bases, with 20 bases left between them. The CDR3 extends over 17 amino acids. CDR3 amino acids: CAISESKSPGPSDVLTF. The CDR3 bases are TGTGCCATCAGTGAGTCGAAGTCGCCAGGCCCCTCGGACGTCCTGACTTTC.

The chain is built from TRBV27 and TRBJ1-5, with TRBD1 matching 7 bases. The CDR3 sequence is 15 residues long. CDR1 and CDR2 from the germline V gene are MNHEY and SMNVEV (reference sequence). The V segment lost 2 bases and the J segment 1 base; nucleotides outside the gene matches: 2. The CDR3 protein is CASSLKQGSNQPQHF. The CDR3 nucleotides are TGTGCCAGCAGTTTAAAACAGGGGAGCAATCAGCCCCAGCATTTT.

This clonotype occurred many times. The chain has TRBV28 and TRBJ1-5; D remains ambiguous. Per the germline V gene, CDR1 is MDHEN and CDR2 is SYDVKM. The CDR3 totals 17 residues. V was cut by 5 bases and J by 7 bases, with 24 bases left in between. The CDR3 is CASSPRRPYRVWQPQHF. CDR3 DNA sequence: TGTGCCAGCAGTCCACGACGACCATATAGGGTTTGGCAGCCCCAGCATTTT.

This clonotype has only a few counts. The chain combines TRBV30 with TRBJ1-2; perhaps TRBD1 as D (6 bases). CDR3 length: 18 amino acids. The V end lost 0 bases, the J end lost 4 bases, and 24 bases lay between the germline ends. Germline V lookup: CDR1 GTSNPN, CDR2 SVGIG (reference sequence). CDR3 in DNA: TGTGCCTGGAGTGTACTCCCCCATGAGGGGGATTCGGGCTATGGCTACACCTTC. Translating gives CAWSVLPHEGDSGYGYTF.

This clonotype was picked up many times. This chain uses TRBV24-1 with TRBJ2-3; 8 bases map to TRBD1. Germline V gene lookup returns CDR1 KGHDR and CDR2 SFDVKD. The CDR3 is 15 amino acids. With 1 base clipped from V and 6 bases from J, the junction kept 5 bases outside the gene matches. This CDR3 is CATSDFGQGGDTQYF. In DNA form, the CDR3 reads TGTGCCACCAGTGATTTCGGACAGGGCGGGGATACGCAGTATTTT.

This clonotype has a handful of counts. The chain combines TRBV10-3 with TRBJ2-1, with 10 bases matching TRBD2. The CDR3 totals 13 residues. Germline CDR1 and CDR2: ENHRY and SYGVKD. The CDR3 DNA reads as TGTGCGATCGGGAGCGGGGGGGCCCTTGAGCAGTTCTTC. Translated, it gives CAIGSGGALEQFF.

This clonotype was observed many times. The gene calls are TRBV4-2 and TRBJ1-5; D is possibly TRBD1 (5 bases). V gave up 0 bases and J gave up 2 bases, with 20 bases separating them. The CDR3 spans 19 residues. Per the germline V gene, CDR1 is LGHNA and CDR2 is YNFKEQ. The CDR3 bases are TGTGCCAGCAGCCAAGAAGAGAACAGCCTAGGGGATCGCAATCAGCCCCAGCATTTT. This sequence encodes CASSQEENSLGDRNQPQHF.

This clonotype was counted ten times or more. The rearrangement joins TRBV4-3 to TRBJ1-2; perhaps TRBD1 as D (5 bases). Trimming pared 0 bases from V and 2 bases from J, leaving 13 bases between. CDR3 length equals 16 residues. Germline V gene sequence: CDR1 LGHNA, CDR2 YSLEER. The CDR3 loop reads CASSQDESRANYGYTF. The DNA for the CDR3 is TGCGCCAGCAGCCAAGATGAGTCCAGGGCCAACTATGGCTACACCTTC.

This chain uses TRBV9 with TRBJ1-1; a possible D gene is TRBD1 (5 bases). The germline V and J ends were trimmed by 0 bases and 3 bases, with 9 bases remaining between them. Per germline, CDR1 SGDLS and CDR2 YYNGEE. The CDR3 contains 14 residues. Written as DNA, the CDR3 is TGTGCCAGCAGCGTAGGTTTGGGGGACACTGAAGCTTTCTTT. The encoded protein is CASSVGLGDTEAFF.

This clonotype came up a few times. The chain recombines TRBV7-2 with TRBJ1-1, with D hard to call. The CDR3 extends over 13 amino acids. Germline assignment: CDR1 SGHTA and CDR2 FQGNSA. Trimming stripped 4 bases from V and 0 bases from J, with 6 bases between. CDR3 sequence: CASSSQMNTEAFF. The CDR3 DNA follows: TGTGCCAGCAGCTCCCAGATGAACACTGAAGCTTTCTTT. Full variable domain (rest looked up from reference TRBV7-2 and TRBJ1-1): GAGVSQSPSNKVTEKGKDVELRCDPISGHTALYWYRQSLGQGLEFLIYFQGNSAPDKSGLPSDRFSAERTGGSVSTLTIQRTQQEDSAVYLCASSSQMNTEAFFGQGTRLTVV.

This clonotype occurred a few times. The chain employs TRBV20-1 and TRBJ2-5; D gene uncertain. Germline lookup yields CDR1 DFQATT and CDR2 SNEGSKA (reference sequence). The CDR3 is 15 amino acids. Trimming shortened V by 3 bases and J by 4 bases, and 18 bases separated the two germline ends. Written as DNA, the CDR3 is TGCAGTGCTAGCAAAACCGACCCGGCGATAGAGACCCAGTACTTC. It yields the protein CSASKTDPAIETQYF.

This clonotype was observed a few times. The chain is built from TRBV7-2 and TRBJ1-2; TRBD1 is a possible D gene (5 bases). Germline V gene sequence: CDR1 SGHTA, CDR2 FQGNSA. V lost 4 bases to trimming and J lost 7 bases, with 7 bases between them. The CDR3 consists of 11 residues. The CDR3 region has the DNA TGTGCCAGCAGCTGGGACCGTGGCTACACCTTC. It encodes CASSWDRGYTF.

This clonotype came up many times. The chain joins TRBV10-2 to TRBJ2-3, with D possibly TRBD1 on 6 matching bases. V dropped 7 bases and J dropped 0 bases, with 17 bases sitting between them. The CDR3 runs to 16 residues. Per the germline V gene, CDR1 is WSHSY and CDR2 is SAAADI. DNA for the CDR3: TGCGCCAGCACGGACAGCGGCCGTCTTAGCACAGATACGCAGTATTTT. Translating gives CASTDSGRLSTDTQYF.

The chain has TRBV6-2 or TRBV6-3 and TRBJ2-3; D not certain. The germline V gene has CDR1 MNHEY and CDR2 SVGEGT. V was clipped by 5 bases and J by 3 bases, with 3 bases between them. The CDR3 is 11 amino acids. This chain's CDR3 is CASSHTDTQYF. DNA of the CDR3: TGTGCCAGCAGTCATACAGATACGCAGTATTTT.

This clonotype was counted ten times or more. This sequence joins TRBV6-5 and TRBJ2-3; 11 nucleotides match TRBD1. This CDR3 region has 18 residues. In germline, CDR1 is MNHEY, CDR2 SVGAGI. V was pared by 5 bases and J by 4 bases, with 14 bases of the junction left unmatched. CDR3 in DNA: TGTGCCAGCAGTCCGGGACAGGGGGTTCTACCTGTCCCAGATACGCAGTATTTT. Its translation: CASSPGQGVLPVPDTQYF.

The CDR3 region has the DNA TGCGCCAGCAGCCAAGAGGGACTTACTTACAATGAGCAGTTCTTC. Translation: CASSQEGLTYNEQFF. V and J are TRBV4-3 and TRBJ2-1; perhaps TRBD2 as D (6 bases). From germline, CDR1 is LGHNA and CDR2 YSLEER. The CDR3 totals 15 residues. Trimming took off 0 bases at V and 4 bases at J, with 10 bases between the two ends.

By proportion, this clonotype is medium-sized (0.01 to 0.1%). V usage is TRBV4-1 and J usage is TRBJ2-5, with D perhaps TRBD2 (5 bases). With 1 base removed from V and 2 bases from J, the gap between germline ends came to 14 bases. The V gene's germline CDR1 is MGHRA and CDR2 YSYEKL. This CDR3 comprises 16 residues. DNA of the CDR3: TGCGCCAGCAGCCAAGGCGCCGGGATCACACAAGAGACCCAGTACTTC. It translates to CASSQGAGITQETQYF.

This clonotype has ten or more counts. The V gene is TRBV20-1, the J gene TRBJ2-1, with unresolved D. The CDR3 totals 11 residues. In germline, CDR1 is DFQATT, CDR2 SNEGSKA (reference sequence). Trimming removed 6 bases from V and 9 bases from J, with 12 bases in between. CDR3 sequence: CSAPSPSEQFF. CDR3 sequence (DNA): TGCAGTGCCCCATCCCCGAGTGAGCAGTTCTTC.

This clonotype was seen more than once but under ten times. This chain links TRBV2 with TRBJ2-7; D unresolved. V dropped 6 bases and J dropped 4 bases, with 10 bases sitting between them. This CDR3 has 12 amino acids. The germline CDR1 and CDR2 sequences are SNHLY and FYNNEI. The CDR3 reads CASSPDPYEQYF. The CDR3 DNA sequence: TGTGCCAGCAGCCCTGACCCGTACGAGCAGTACTTC.

This chain uses TRBV4-3 with TRBJ2-1; no clear D gene. Germline V gene lookup returns CDR1 LGHNA and CDR2 YSLEER. The germline V and J ends were trimmed by 0 bases and 3 bases, with 6 bases remaining between them. The CDR3 contains 14 residues. CDR3: CASSQDLRYNEQFF. DNA of the CDR3: TGCGCCAGCAGCCAAGATCTTCGCTACAATGAGCAGTTCTTC.

V usage is TRBV6-2 or TRBV6-3 and J usage is TRBJ1-6; weak D call: TRBD1 (5 bases). Trimming pared 0 bases from V and 9 bases from J, leaving 9 bases between. The germline CDR1 and CDR2 sequences are MNHEY and SVGEGT. The length of the CDR3 is 14 residues. The chain's CDR3 is CASSYSGGTSPLHF. The CDR3 coding sequence is TGTGCCAGCAGTTACTCGGGGGGGACTTCACCCCTCCACTTT.

This clonotype was recorded a few times. This chain joins TRBV6-5 and TRBJ2-6, with D uncertain. V dropped 4 bases and J dropped 0 bases, with 4 bases sitting between them. The CDR3 has 14 amino acids. Germline V lookup: CDR1 MNHEY, CDR2 SVGAGI. The CDR3: CASSSVSGANVLTF. As DNA, the CDR3 is TGTGCCAGCAGTTCAGTCTCTGGGGCCAACGTCCTGACTTTC.